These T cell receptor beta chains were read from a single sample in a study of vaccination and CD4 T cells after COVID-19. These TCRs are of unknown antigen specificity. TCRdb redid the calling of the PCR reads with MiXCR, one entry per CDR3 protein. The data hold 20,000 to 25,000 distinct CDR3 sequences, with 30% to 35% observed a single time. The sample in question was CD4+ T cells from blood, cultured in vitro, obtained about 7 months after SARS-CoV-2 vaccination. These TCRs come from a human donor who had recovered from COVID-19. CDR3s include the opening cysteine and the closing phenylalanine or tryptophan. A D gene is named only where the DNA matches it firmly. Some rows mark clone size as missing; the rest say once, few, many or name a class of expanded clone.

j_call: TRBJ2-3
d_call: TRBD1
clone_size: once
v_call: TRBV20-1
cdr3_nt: TGCAGTGCTGGGCGGGGACAGGGGGTAACGGATACGCAGTATTTT
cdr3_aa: CSAGRGQGVTDTQYF

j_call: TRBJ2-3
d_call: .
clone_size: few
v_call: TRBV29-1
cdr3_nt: TGCAGCGTTGATGAAGGGGCAGATACGCAGTATTTT
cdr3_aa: CSVDEGADTQYF

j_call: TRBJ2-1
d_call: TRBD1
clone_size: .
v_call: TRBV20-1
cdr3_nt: TGCAGTGCTACTTCGGGACAGGGAGGGAATGAGCAGTTCTTC
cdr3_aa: CSATSGQGGNEQFF

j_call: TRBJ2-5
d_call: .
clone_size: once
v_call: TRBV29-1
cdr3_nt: TGCAGCGTGGACAGCGATCAAGAGACCCAGTACTTC
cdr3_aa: CSVDSDQETQYF

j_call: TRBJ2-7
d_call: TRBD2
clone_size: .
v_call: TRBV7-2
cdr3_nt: TGTGCCAGCAGCTTGTTTGGGGAGGGGCGTTACGAGCAGTACTTC
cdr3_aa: CASSLFGEGRYEQYF

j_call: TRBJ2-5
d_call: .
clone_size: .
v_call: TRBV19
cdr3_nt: TGTGCCAGTAGTGCCGAGGTTGTCCAGTACTTC
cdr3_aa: CASSAEVVQYF

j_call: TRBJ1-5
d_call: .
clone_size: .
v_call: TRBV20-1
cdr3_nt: TGCAGTGCTAGAGCTAGTAGCAATCAGCCCCAGCATTTT
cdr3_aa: CSARASSNQPQHF

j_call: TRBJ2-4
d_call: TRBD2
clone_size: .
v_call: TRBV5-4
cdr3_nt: TGTGCCAGCAGCCCGGGGGGAAACATTCAGTACTTC
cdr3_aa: CASSPGGNIQYF

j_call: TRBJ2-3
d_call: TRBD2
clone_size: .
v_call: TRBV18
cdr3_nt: TGTGCCAGCTCACCGCGGGGGGGCCGCAGAGATACGCAGTATTTT
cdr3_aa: CASSPRGGRRDTQYF

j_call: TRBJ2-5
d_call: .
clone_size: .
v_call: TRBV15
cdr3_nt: TGTGCCACCAGCAGGGCCCCCCAAGAGACCCAGTACTTC
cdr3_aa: CATSRAPQETQYF

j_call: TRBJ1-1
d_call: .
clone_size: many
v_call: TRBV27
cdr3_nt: TGTGCCAGCAAACTGTACTTCAACACTGAAGCTTTCTTT
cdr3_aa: CASKLYFNTEAFF

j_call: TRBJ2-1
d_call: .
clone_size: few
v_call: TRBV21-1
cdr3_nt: TGTGCCAGCAGCAAAAGACTAGCGGGCTTGGTTTACAATGAGCAGTTCTTC
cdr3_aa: CASSKRLAGLVYNEQFF

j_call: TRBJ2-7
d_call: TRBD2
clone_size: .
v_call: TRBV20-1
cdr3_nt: TGCAGTGCTAGACCACTAGCGGGGGGGCTATACGAGCAGTACTTC
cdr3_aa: CSARPLAGGLYEQYF

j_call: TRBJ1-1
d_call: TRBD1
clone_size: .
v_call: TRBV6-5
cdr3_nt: TGTGCCAGCAGTTTGACAGGGACCACTGAAGCTTTCTTT
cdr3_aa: CASSLTGTTEAFF

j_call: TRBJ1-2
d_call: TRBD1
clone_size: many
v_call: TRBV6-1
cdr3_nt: TGTGCCAGCACTATAAGGGGGCAGGCCCCTTATGGCTACACCTTC
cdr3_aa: CASTIRGQAPYGYTF

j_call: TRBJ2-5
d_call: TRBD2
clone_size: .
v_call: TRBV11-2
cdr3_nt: TGTGCCAGCAGCTTAGTGGCAAGCGGGGGGTTAGAGACCCAGTACTTC
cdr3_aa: CASSLVASGGLETQYF

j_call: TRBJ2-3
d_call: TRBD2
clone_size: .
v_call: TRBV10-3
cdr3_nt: TGTGCCATCAGTCGAGGGGGAGCGGGAGATTTAGATACGCAGTATTTT
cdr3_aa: CAISRGGAGDLDTQYF

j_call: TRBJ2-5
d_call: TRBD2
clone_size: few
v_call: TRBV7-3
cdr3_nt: TGTGCCAGCACCCCCCGGACTAGCAGCCTGTACCAAGAGACCCAGTACTTC
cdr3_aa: CASTPRTSSLYQETQYF

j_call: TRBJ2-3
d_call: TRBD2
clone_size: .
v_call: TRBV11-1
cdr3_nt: TGTGCCAGCAGCGTCACTAGCGGGAGAACGTTCGCAGATACGCAGTATTTT
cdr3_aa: CASSVTSGRTFADTQYF

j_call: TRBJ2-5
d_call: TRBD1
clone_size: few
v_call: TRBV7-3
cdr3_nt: TGTGCCAGCAGCTTGTTTAGGGGGCGGTCAGAGACCCAGTACTTC
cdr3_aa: CASSLFRGRSETQYF

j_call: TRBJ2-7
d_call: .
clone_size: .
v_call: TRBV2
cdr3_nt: TGTGCCAGCAGTCGACAGGACTACGAGCAGTACTTC
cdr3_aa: CASSRQDYEQYF

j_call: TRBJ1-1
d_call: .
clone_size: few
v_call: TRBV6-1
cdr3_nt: TGTGCCAGTGGGTGGGCCCCCCTGGGCACTGAAGCTTTCTTT
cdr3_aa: CASGWAPLGTEAFF

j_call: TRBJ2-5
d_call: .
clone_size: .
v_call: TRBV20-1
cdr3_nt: TGCAGTGCTAGAGCCCCGGGGGAGGAGACCCAGTACTTC
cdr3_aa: CSARAPGEETQYF

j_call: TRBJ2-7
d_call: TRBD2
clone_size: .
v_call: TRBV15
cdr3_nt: TGTGCCACCAGCAGACCGGGGACTAGCGGATCCTACGAGCAGTACTTC
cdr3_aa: CATSRPGTSGSYEQYF

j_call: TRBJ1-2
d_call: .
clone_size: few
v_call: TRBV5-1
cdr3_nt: TGCGCCAGCAGCTTGGACGGCAACTATGGCTACACCTTC
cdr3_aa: CASSLDGNYGYTF

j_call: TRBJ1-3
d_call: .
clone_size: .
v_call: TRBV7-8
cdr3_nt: TGTGCCAGCAGCCCCATCACCTCTGGAAACACCATATATTTT
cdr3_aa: CASSPITSGNTIYF

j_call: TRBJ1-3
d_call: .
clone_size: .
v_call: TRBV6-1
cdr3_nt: TGTGCCAGCAGCCCGACCCACACGATCTCTGGAAACACCATATATTTT
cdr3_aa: CASSPTHTISGNTIYF

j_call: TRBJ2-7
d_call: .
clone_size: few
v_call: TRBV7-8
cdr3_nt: TGTGCCAGCAGCTTACGGGCGTCTGCCTACTCCTACGAGCAGTACTTC
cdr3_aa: CASSLRASAYSYEQYF

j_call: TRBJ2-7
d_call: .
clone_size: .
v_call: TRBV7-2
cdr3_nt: TGTGCCAGCAGCTTAGGGGGCGGGGTGAGGGAGCAGTACTTC
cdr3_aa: CASSLGGGVREQYF

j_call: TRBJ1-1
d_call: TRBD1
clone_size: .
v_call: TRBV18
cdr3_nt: TGTGCCAGCTCATCACGGACAGGGGGCTGGGACACTGAAGCTTTCTTT
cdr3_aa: CASSSRTGGWDTEAFF

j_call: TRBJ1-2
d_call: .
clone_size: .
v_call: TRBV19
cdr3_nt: TGTGCCAGTTACTATCAGGGGAACTATGGCTACACCTTC
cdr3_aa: CASYYQGNYGYTF

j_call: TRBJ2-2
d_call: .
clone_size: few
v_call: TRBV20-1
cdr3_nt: TGCAGTGCTAGAGGCGGGAACACCGGGGAGCTGTTTTTT
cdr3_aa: CSARGGNTGELFF

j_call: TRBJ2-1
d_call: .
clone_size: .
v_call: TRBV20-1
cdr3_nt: TGCAGTGGTCTTGGTTTTTCGAGCTCCTACAATGAGCAGTTCTTC
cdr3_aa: CSGLGFSSSYNEQFF

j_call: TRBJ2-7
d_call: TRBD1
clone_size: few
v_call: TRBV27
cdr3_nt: TGTGCCAGCAGCTTAGTAGGACAGGGGCGGGTCGAGCAGTACTTC
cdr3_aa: CASSLVGQGRVEQYF

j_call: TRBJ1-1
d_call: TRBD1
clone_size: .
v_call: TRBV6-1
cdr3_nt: TGTGCCAGCAGTGCTGGGGACAGGGGGTACGTCACTGAAGCTTTCTTT
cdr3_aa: CASSAGDRGYVTEAFF

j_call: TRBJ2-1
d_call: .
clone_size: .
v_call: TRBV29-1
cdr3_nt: TGCAGCGTTGCGGGGTCCACGGGACGACCGCCAGGTGAGCAGTTCTTC
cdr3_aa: CSVAGSTGRPPGEQFF

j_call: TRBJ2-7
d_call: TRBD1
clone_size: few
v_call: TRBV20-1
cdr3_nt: TGCAGTGCTAGAGATCATCAGGGGACAGGGGCATACGAGCAGTACTTC
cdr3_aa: CSARDHQGTGAYEQYF

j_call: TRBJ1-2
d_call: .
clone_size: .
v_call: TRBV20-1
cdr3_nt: TGCAGTGCTAGGTACGGACAGTACTACACCTTC
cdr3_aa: CSARYGQYYTF

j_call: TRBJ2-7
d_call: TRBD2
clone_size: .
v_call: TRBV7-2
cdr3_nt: TGTGCCAGCAGCCGTAGCGGGAGTTCAACCTACGAGCAGTACTTC
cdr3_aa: CASSRSGSSTYEQYF

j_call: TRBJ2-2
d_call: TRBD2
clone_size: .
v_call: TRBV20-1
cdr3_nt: TGCAGTGCTAGTGCGGGGGACGGGGAGCTGTTTTTT
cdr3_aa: CSASAGDGELFF

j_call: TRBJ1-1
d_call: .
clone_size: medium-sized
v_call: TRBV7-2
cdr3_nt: TGTGCCAGCAGCTTATCCCGGGACCTGAACACTGAAGCTTTCTTT
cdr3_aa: CASSLSRDLNTEAFF

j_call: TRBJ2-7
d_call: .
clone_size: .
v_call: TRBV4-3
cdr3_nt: TGCGCCAGCAGCCGCGACAGCGGATCTTACTACGAGCAGTACTTC
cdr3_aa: CASSRDSGSYYEQYF

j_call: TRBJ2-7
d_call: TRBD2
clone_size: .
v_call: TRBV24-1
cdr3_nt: TGTGCCACCATAGCTAGCGGGGGGGCCTACGAGCAGTACTTC
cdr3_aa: CATIASGGAYEQYF

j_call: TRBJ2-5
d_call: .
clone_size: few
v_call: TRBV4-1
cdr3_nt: TGCGCCAGCAGCCAAGGATGGAGGGAGACCCAGTACTTC
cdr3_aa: CASSQGWRETQYF

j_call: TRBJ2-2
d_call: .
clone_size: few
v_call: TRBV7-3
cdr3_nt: TGTGCCAGCAGCCGGAGCCCCGGGGAGCTGTTTTTT
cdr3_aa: CASSRSPGELFF

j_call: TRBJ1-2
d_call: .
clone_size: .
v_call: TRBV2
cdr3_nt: TGTGCCAGCAGTGAAAGCATCGGCCTCTATGGCTACACCTTC
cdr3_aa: CASSESIGLYGYTF

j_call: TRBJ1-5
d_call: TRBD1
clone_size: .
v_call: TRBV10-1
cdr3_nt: TGCGCCAGCAGTGACCCTGTGGGGACAACAGGGGATGGGTATAAGGGCAATCAGCCCCAGCATTTT
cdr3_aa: CASSDPVGTTGDGYKGNQPQHF

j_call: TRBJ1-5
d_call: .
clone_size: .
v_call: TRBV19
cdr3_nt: TGTGCCAGTAGTAGAGCTCGCAGGAGTAATCAGCCCCAGCATTTT
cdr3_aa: CASSRARRSNQPQHF

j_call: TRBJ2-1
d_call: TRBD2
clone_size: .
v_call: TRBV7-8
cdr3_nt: TGTGCCAGCAGTATATTCCCGCGGGAGGGGCTCTACAATGAGCAGTTCTTC
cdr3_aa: CASSIFPREGLYNEQFF

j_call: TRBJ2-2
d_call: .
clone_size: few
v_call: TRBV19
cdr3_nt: TGTGCCAGTAGTAACACAGGATGGCTTGCCGGGGAGCTGTTTTTT
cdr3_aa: CASSNTGWLAGELFF

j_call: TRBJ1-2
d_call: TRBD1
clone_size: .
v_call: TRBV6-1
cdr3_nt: TGTGCCAGCAGTGAGCAGGGGGTCTATGGCTACACCTTC
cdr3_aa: CASSEQGVYGYTF

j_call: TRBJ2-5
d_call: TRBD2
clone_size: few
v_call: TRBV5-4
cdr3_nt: TGTGCCAGCAGCTTGAAACTAGCGGGGGAAGAGACCCAGTACTTC
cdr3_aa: CASSLKLAGEETQYF

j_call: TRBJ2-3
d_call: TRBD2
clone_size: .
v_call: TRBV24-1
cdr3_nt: TGTGCCACCAGTGAGTCCATAGCGGGATGGGGCGCAGATACGCAGTATTTT
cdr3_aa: CATSESIAGWGADTQYF

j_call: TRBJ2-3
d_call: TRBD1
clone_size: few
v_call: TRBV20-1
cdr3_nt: TGCAGTGCTAGAGATGGGCAGGGGGCTTCAGATACGCAGTATTTT
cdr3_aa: CSARDGQGASDTQYF

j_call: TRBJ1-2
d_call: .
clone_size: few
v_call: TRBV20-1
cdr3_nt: TGCAGTGCCCGGGGTGCTCAAGAATATGGCGGCTACACCTTC
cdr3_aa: CSARGAQEYGGYTF

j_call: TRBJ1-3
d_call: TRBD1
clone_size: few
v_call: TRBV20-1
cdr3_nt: TGCAGTGCTAGAGCGACAGGGGGAGACACCATATATTTT
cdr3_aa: CSARATGGDTIYF

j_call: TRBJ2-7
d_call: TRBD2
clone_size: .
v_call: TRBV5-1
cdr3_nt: TGCGCCAGCAGCTTCGGTTCTAGCGGGAGCTACGAGCAGTACTTC
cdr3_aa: CASSFGSSGSYEQYF

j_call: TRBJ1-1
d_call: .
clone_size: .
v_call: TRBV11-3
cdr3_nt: TGTGCCAGCAGCTTATTTTGGGGCATGAACACTGAAGCTTTCTTT
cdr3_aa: CASSLFWGMNTEAFF

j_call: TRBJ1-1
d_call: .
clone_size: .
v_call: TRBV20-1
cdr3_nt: TGCAGTGCTAGAAGCAGGGGCCAAAATGAAGCTTTCTTT
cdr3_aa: CSARSRGQNEAFF